What follows is one T cell receptor (beta chain) and its context. The table lists this clonotype with a few counts. Its antigen specificity is not known. Base qualities are not recorded, but no much larger clone differs from it by a single base. These data originate in a study of tumor and adjacent non-tumor tissue in lung cancer (dated by TCRdb to the late 2010s). Notes on the research overall: Patients with adenocarcinoma (roughly 12), squamous cell carcinoma (2) and small cell lung cancer (1) were included in the cohort. A total of some 130,000,000 productive TCRbeta reads were generated by sequencing, corresponding to an average of approximately 4 million reads per sample. The study compared bulk TCRbeta repertoires between lung tumor tissue and matched distant non-tumor lung tissue from 15 lung cancer patients. The 15 enrolled patients, of whom approximately 10 were men and 5 were women, were aged about 30 to 80 years and were diagnosed with TNM stage I to III disease. More than 25 paired specimens, one tumor and one normal lung sample per patient, were profiled by TCRbeta CDR3 sequencing.

RNA was isolated from bulk unsorted tissue, and RNA quality was assessed with a NanoDrop ND-1000 and an Agilent 2100. All donors had newly diagnosed lung cancer, had not received prior chemotherapy, and were admitted for thoracic surgery in China between August and November 2014. Patients who had received previous radiotherapy or chemotherapy, or who had another concurrent cancer, were excluded from the study. Pieces of surgical tissue measuring about 1-2.1 cm3 were kept in RNAlater solution and held at -80 degrees C until needed. What the study reported, not specific to this receptor: The top 100 clones made up a significantly larger cumulative share of the repertoire in normal lung than in tumor tissue. TCR diversity (inverse Simpson) was significantly higher in tumor than in normal lung tissue (roughly 390 vs 170, P = 0.0075, Mann-Whitney U test). Peripheral blood was not sequenced, so blood TCRbeta repertoires were not examined in the lung cancer patients of the study. Younger patients had significantly higher TCR diversity, and higher tumor TCR diversity was associated with shorter overall and disease-free survival. With only approximately 15 patients in the cohort, the authors noted that larger samples and more detailed clinical data are needed. Neither the sequencing platform nor unique molecular identifiers are named or mentioned anywhere in the methods.

The library was produced with multiplex PCR. This sample was sequenced with an Illumina HiSeq 2500. TCRbeta libraries were constructed through three rounds of nested PCR with primers (Table S4) according to protocols adapted from ARM-PCR. Before sequencing, PCR products of 200-500 bp were excised from the gel and purified with the QIAquick gel extraction kit. Per the source publication's procedure: Reads were cleaned with Trimmomatic, merged with FLASH into complete CDR3 sequences, and assigned to V(D)J germline segments with MiTCR. VDJtools was used to compute clonal diversity as the inverse Simpson's index. In-frame sequences without a premature stop codon were defined as productive reads. Using fastp at Q25 and MiXCR, TCRdb reprocessed the public reads and kept productive beta chains. Entries are consolidated by CDR3 protein sequence, retaining the most common genes and DNA. These V and J calls originate from TCRdb's pipeline instead of the authors' own analysis. Here the sample has some 84,000 distinct CDR3 sequences; about 66% occur a single time. In total, the top ten clones hold over 12% of the sample.

V lost 5 bases and J lost 7 bases; the stretch between them is 14 bases long. From the cysteine through the phenylalanine, the CDR3 covers 14 amino acids. Solely the CDR3 DNA is kept, with 42 bases framed from the first base. The germline V gene (reference sequence) specifies LNHDA as CDR1 and SQIVND as CDR2. The clonotype originates from a man between 65 and 85 years old with non-small cell lung cancer. Sequenced input: lung tumor tissue. The chain links TRBV19 with TRBJ2-2; D gene: possibly TRBD2, on 6 matching bases. The DNA reads as follows: TGTGCCAGTAGTCTTGGAGGGGAAAACGGGGAGCTGTTTTTT. Its product reads: CASSLGGENGELFF.